The rows below give T cell receptor beta chains drawn from one sample of a study of beta chain features in type 1 diabetes. Some clones are missing from TCRdb's copy, which holds only in-frame ones; the method was immunoSEQ multiplex PCR. Found here are around 300,000 clones, 9.5% to 11% of them singletons; the top ten hold under 0.02%. Sequenced input: naive CD4+ T cells from blood. Receptors originate from a woman aged 25 to 39 in good health. Each CDR3 is given with its conserved first and last residue. A D gene is named only where the DNA matches it firmly. Clone size is not always given. Where it is, it says once, few, many or a class for expanded clones.

J: TRBJ1-2; size: -; V: TRBV6-6; D: -; CDR3: CASRDSNYGYTF; DNA: TGTGCCAGCAGGGACAGTAACTATGGCTACACCTTC
J: TRBJ2-5; size: once; V: TRBV4-1; D: TRBD2; CDR3: CASSHSGSEETQYF; DNA: TGCGCCAGCAGCCATAGCGGGAGCGAAGAGACCCAGTACTTC
J: TRBJ2-7; size: -; V: TRBV11-2; D: TRBD2; CDR3: CASTSLAINYEQYF; DNA: TGTGCCAGCACCTCACTAGCGATTAACTACGAGCAGTACTTC
J: TRBJ2-3; size: -; V: TRBV7-2; D: TRBD2; CDR3: CASSPGLAGGQDTQYF; DNA: TGTGCCAGCAGCCCAGGACTAGCGGGAGGCCAAGATACGCAGTATTTT
J: TRBJ2-7; size: few; V: TRBV7-9; D: -; CDR3: CASSLALRAPNLSEQYF; DNA: TGTGCCAGCAGCTTAGCGTTGAGAGCCCCGAACCTCTCCGAGCAGTACTTC
J: TRBJ2-2; size: few; V: TRBV5-1; D: -; CDR3: CASSTKSGETGELFF; DNA: TGCGCCAGCAGCACTAAGTCGGGGGAGACCGGGGAGCTGTTTTTT
J: TRBJ2-1; size: few; V: TRBV15; D: TRBD2; CDR3: CATSRDRTSVDEQFF; DNA: TGTGCCACCAGCAGAGATAGGACTAGCGTTGATGAGCAGTTCTTC
J: TRBJ2-7; size: -; V: TRBV5-5; D: -; CDR3: CASSPGSSYEQYF; DNA: TGTGCCAGCAGCCCGGGGTCCTCCTACGAGCAGTACTTC
J: TRBJ2-4; size: few; V: TRBV30; D: TRBD1; CDR3: CAWSKDRSDGPKGKNIQYF; DNA: TGTGCCTGGAGTAAGGACAGGTCCGATGGGCCTAAGGGCAAAAACATTCAGTACTTC
J: TRBJ1-2; size: -; V: TRBV7-8; D: TRBD1; CDR3: CASSLAGQGSGGYTF; DNA: TGTGCCAGCAGCTTAGCAGGACAGGGGTCAGGAGGCTACACCTTC
J: TRBJ2-1; size: few; V: TRBV30; D: -; CDR3: CAWSDKGSSYNEQFF; DNA: TGTGCCTGGAGTGATAAAGGGAGCTCCTACAATGAGCAGTTCTTC
J: TRBJ2-2; size: few; V: TRBV19; D: -; CDR3: CASSVGHQAGELFF; DNA: TGTGCCAGTAGTGTAGGTCATCAGGCCGGGGAGCTGTTTTTT
J: TRBJ2-1; size: few; V: TRBV28; D: TRBD1; CDR3: CASRGQGLNEQFF; DNA: TGTGCCAGCAGGGGACAGGGCTTGAATGAGCAGTTCTTC
J: TRBJ2-1; size: -; V: TRBV15; D: TRBD2; CDR3: CATSRDGGASGSYNEQFF; DNA: TGTGCCACCAGCAGAGATGGGGGAGCTAGCGGGAGCTACAATGAGCAGTTCTTC
J: TRBJ2-1; size: -; V: TRBV21-1; D: -; CDR3: CASSKGGGLAGPNEQFF; DNA: TGTGCCAGCAGCAAAGGAGGGGGACTAGCGGGACCCAATGAGCAGTTCTTC
J: TRBJ2-3; size: few; V: TRBV11-2; D: TRBD2; CDR3: CASSPRTSGTAQDTQYF; DNA: TGTGCCAGCAGCCCCCGGACTAGCGGGACCGCGCAGGATACGCAGTATTTT
J: TRBJ2-3; size: few; V: TRBV2; D: -; CDR3: CASSVSGPTDTQYF; DNA: TGTGCCAGCAGTGTGAGCGGCCCCACAGATACGCAGTATTTT
J: TRBJ2-2; size: -; V: TRBV30; D: -; CDR3: CAWSFSGANTGELFF; DNA: TGTGCCTGGAGTTTCTCCGGAGCGAACACCGGGGAGCTGTTTTTT
J: TRBJ2-7; size: -; V: TRBV27; D: -; CDR3: CASRIRGRTYEQYF; DNA: TGTGCCAGCAGAATAAGAGGGAGAACCTACGAGCAGTACTTC
J: TRBJ2-7; size: -; V: TRBV5-1; D: -; CDR3: CASSLPSDALSGEQYF; DNA: TGCGCCAGCAGCTTGCCGTCTGATGCCCTCTCGGGTGAGCAGTACTTC
J: TRBJ1-2; size: few; V: TRBV18; D: -; CDR3: CASSPDAGGKDYTF; DNA: TGTGCCAGCTCACCTGACGCGGGGGGGAAGGACTACACCTTC
J: TRBJ2-1; size: few; V: TRBV2; D: TRBD1; CDR3: CASSGTGGYYNEQFF; DNA: TGTGCCAGCAGTGGGACAGGAGGATACTACAATGAGCAGTTCTTC
J: TRBJ1-1; size: -; V: TRBV18; D: -; CDR3: CASSPVREGEAFF; DNA: TGTGCCAGCTCACCAGTCAGGGAGGGTGAAGCTTTCTTT
J: TRBJ2-5; size: -; V: TRBV7-2; D: -; CDR3: CASSLRGIQETQYF; DNA: TGTGCCAGCAGCCTCCGGGGAATCCAAGAGACCCAGTACTTC
J: TRBJ2-7; size: -; V: TRBV7-9; D: TRBD1; CDR3: CASSLDRDRPYEQYF; DNA: TGTGCCAGCAGCCTCGACCGGGACAGACCCTACGAGCAGTACTTC
J: TRBJ1-2; size: -; V: TRBV7-9; D: TRBD1; CDR3: CASSPTGDYGYTF; DNA: TGTGCCAGCAGCCCAACAGGGGACTATGGCTACACCTTC
J: TRBJ1-4; size: -; V: TRBV13; D: -; CDR3: CASRRPGGTNEKLFF; DNA: TGTGCCAGCAGACGTCCGGGGGGCACTAATGAAAAACTGTTTTTT
J: TRBJ1-1; size: few; V: TRBV9; D: TRBD1; CDR3: CASSGSDRVPAFF; DNA: TGTGCCAGCAGCGGAAGCGACAGGGTGCCAGCTTTCTTT
J: TRBJ2-1; size: -; V: TRBV9; D: -; CDR3: CASSAVAAPYNEQFF; DNA: TGTGCCAGCAGCGCTGTGGCGGCCCCCTACAATGAGCAGTTCTTC
J: TRBJ2-5; size: few; V: TRBV7-2; D: TRBD1; CDR3: CASSRDRGAETQYF; DNA: TGTGCCAGCAGCCGAGACAGGGGAGCGGAGACCCAGTACTTC
J: TRBJ2-7; size: -; V: TRBV29-1; D: -; CDR3: CSAAGTLGAYEQYF; DNA: TGCAGCGCGGCCGGGACTCTCGGGGCCTACGAGCAGTACTTC
J: TRBJ2-7; size: few; V: TRBV7-8; D: -; CDR3: CASKHRGTGQYEQYF; DNA: TGTGCCAGCAAACACCGAGGGACGGGACAATACGAGCAGTACTTC
J: TRBJ2-2; size: few; V: TRBV7-2; D: -; CDR3: CASSLALAVATGELFF; DNA: TGTGCCAGCAGCTTGGCCCTAGCCGTAGCCACCGGGGAGCTGTTTTTT
J: TRBJ1-2; size: -; V: TRBV25-1; D: TRBD1; CDR3: CASRPQGGRGGYTF; DNA: TGTGCCAGCAGACCACAGGGGGGGAGGGGGGGCTACACCTTC
J: TRBJ2-5; size: -; V: TRBV6-6; D: TRBD1; CDR3: CASSYALTGNFETQYF; DNA: TGTGCCAGCAGTTACGCCTTGACAGGGAATTTTGAGACCCAGTACTTC
J: TRBJ2-7; size: -; V: TRBV21-1; D: -; CDR3: CASPAVPDF; DNA: TGTGCCAGCCCCGCGGTCCCTGACTTC
J: TRBJ2-4; size: -; V: TRBV27; D: -; CDR3: CASSLFSSKNIQYF; DNA: TGTGCCAGCAGTTTATTCTCTAGTAAAAACATTCAGTACTTC
J: TRBJ2-7; size: -; V: TRBV30; D: -; CDR3: CAWSGFPSPSSYEQYF; DNA: TGTGCCTGGAGTGGGTTTCCGTCACCGAGCTCCTACGAGCAGTACTTC
J: TRBJ1-5; size: -; V: TRBV6-5; D: -; CDR3: CASRYDSNQPQHF; DNA: TGTGCCAGCCGGTACGATAGCAATCAGCCCCAGCATTTT
J: TRBJ2-7; size: -; V: TRBV9; D: TRBD1; CDR3: CAITGTGDSYEQYF; DNA: TGTGCCATTACCGGGACAGGGGACTCCTACGAGCAGTACTTC
J: TRBJ1-1; size: -; V: TRBV15; D: -; CDR3: CATSRPSGTGGTEAFF; DNA: TGTGCCACCAGCAGGCCATCCGGGACGGGGGGCACTGAAGCTTTCTTT
J: TRBJ2-4; size: few; V: TRBV4-1; D: -; CDR3: CASSQGVPRDIQYF; DNA: TGCGCCAGCAGCCAAGGCGTGCCGAGGGACATTCAGTACTTC
J: TRBJ1-4; size: -; V: TRBV25-1; D: TRBD1; CDR3: CASSAGVGTGEKLFF; DNA: TGTGCCAGCAGTGCGGGCGTGGGGACAGGAGAAAAACTGTTTTTT
J: TRBJ2-3; size: -; V: TRBV19; D: TRBD1; CDR3: CASTDGQGTDTQYF; DNA: TGTGCCAGTACCGACGGACAGGGGACAGATACGCAGTATTTT
J: TRBJ2-2; size: -; V: TRBV18; D: TRBD1; CDR3: CASSPLDRGTGELFF; DNA: TGTGCCAGCTCACCACTGGACAGGGGCACCGGGGAGCTGTTTTTT
J: TRBJ2-3; size: -; V: TRBV4-2; D: TRBD2; CDR3: CASSQTSGGADTQYF; DNA: TGTGCCAGCAGCCAGACTAGCGGGGGTGCAGATACGCAGTATTTT
J: TRBJ2-1; size: -; V: TRBV4-2; D: TRBD2; CDR3: CASSPRLAGALGSYNEQFF; DNA: TGTGCCAGCAGCCCGAGACTAGCGGGAGCCCTCGGCTCCTACAATGAGCAGTTCTTC
J: TRBJ1-5; size: -; V: TRBV19; D: -; CDR3: CASTGINTDNQPQHF; DNA: TGTGCCAGTACGGGGATTAACACGGACAATCAGCCCCAGCATTTT
J: TRBJ1-2; size: -; V: TRBV28; D: TRBD1; CDR3: CASSPPGQGGLRYGYTF; DNA: TGTGCCAGCAGCCCCCCGGGACAGGGGGGCCTCCGCTATGGCTACACCTTC
J: TRBJ2-7; size: -; V: TRBV7-2; D: TRBD2; CDR3: CASSLTSGRASYEQYF; DNA: TGTGCCAGCAGCTTAACAAGCGGGAGGGCCTCCTACGAGCAGTACTTC
J: TRBJ2-2; size: -; V: TRBV6-1; D: TRBD1; CDR3: CASRGQGVGELFF; DNA: TGTGCCAGCAGGGGACAGGGAGTTGGGGAGCTGTTTTTT
J: TRBJ2-7; size: few; V: TRBV6-5; D: TRBD1; CDR3: CASSVTGGITYEQYF; DNA: TGTGCCAGCAGTGTGACAGGGGGCATTACCTACGAGCAGTACTTC
J: TRBJ1-1; size: few; V: TRBV30; D: TRBD1; CDR3: CAWSVGTGIGTEAFF; DNA: TGTGCCTGGAGTGTGGGGACAGGGATCGGAACTGAAGCTTTCTTT
J: TRBJ1-1; size: -; V: TRBV29-1; D: -; CDR3: CSVRTSGGLNTEAFF; DNA: TGCAGCGTTCGGACCTCCGGGGGGCTGAACACTGAAGCTTTCTTT
J: TRBJ2-2; size: few; V: TRBV5-4; D: -; CDR3: CASSLGSVGELFF; DNA: TGTGCCAGCAGCTTGGGCTCGGTCGGGGAGCTGTTTTTT